Listed here are 8 T cell receptor beta chains from one sample, sequenced in a study of cytomegalovirus exposure and HLA in healthy donors. 13 Jbeta primers and 60 Vbeta primers were used for the PCR. The method was immunoSEQ multiplex PCR; TCRdb's version includes in-frame clones alone and lacks a portion of them. The repertoire includes about 99,000 clones, 76% of them detected once, and about 5.4% sits in the top ten. Sequencing used PBMCs. The receptors shown here come from a young woman in good health and CMV-seropositive.

The chain has TRBV5-1 and TRBJ2-3, with D maybe TRBD2 (5 bases). The V and J ends lost 0 bases and 0 bases respectively, with 11 bases between them. This CDR3 is 16 amino acids long. The germline V gene encodes CDR1 SGHRS and CDR2 YFSETQ. The CDR3 coding sequence is TGCGCCAGCAGCTTGGAGGGAGCGACTAGCACAGATACGCAGTATTTT. Protein: CASSLEGATSTDTQYF.

The V gene is TRBV10-3, the J gene TRBJ2-7; 8 bases fit TRBD2. CDR1 is ENHRY, CDR2 SYGVKD, per germline. V lost 6 bases, J lost 6 bases, and 10 bases stayed unmatched. The CDR3 is 14 amino acids. The CDR3 loop is CAISRGGAGIEQYF. The CDR3 coding sequence is TGTGCCATCAGCCGGGGGGGGGCCGGGATCGAGCAGTACTTC.

The rearrangement uses TRBV28 and TRBJ1-4; D gene ambiguous. This CDR3 comprises 17 residues. The germline V and J ends were trimmed by 2 bases and 2 bases, with 15 bases remaining between them. Germline V CDR1 and CDR2: MDHEN, SYDVKM. The CDR3 DNA reads TGTGCCAGCAGTTTAGACACCCCAATTGCGACTAATGAAAAACTGTTTTTT. It is translated as CASSLDTPIATNEKLFF.

The chain combines TRBV6-5 with TRBJ1-5, with D uncertain. There are 13 residues in the CDR3. Germline assignment: CDR1 MNHEY and CDR2 SVGAGI. Trimming removed 2 bases from V and 6 bases from J, with 8 bases in between. The CDR3 coding sequence is TGTGCCAGCAGTTACACGGGTTCTCAGCCCCAGCATTTT. Translation gives CASSYTGSQPQHF.

The chain uses TRBV5-4 and TRBJ1-2; 10 nucleotides line up with TRBD1. This CDR3 has 15 residues. With V trimmed by 3 bases and J by 7 bases, 9 bases remained unmatched. Germline lookup yields CDR1 SGHNT and CDR2 YYREEE (reference sequence). CDR3 in DNA: TGTGCCAGCAGCTCGTTTGGGACAGGGGAATTTGGCTACACCTTC. Translation gives CASSSFGTGEFGYTF.

The rearrangement joins TRBV10-3 to TRBJ2-2; D not certain. V lost 0 bases, J lost 6 bases, and 2 bases lay in between. The CDR3 contains 12 residues. CDR1 ENHRY and CDR2 SYGVKD come from the germline V gene. The CDR3 loop is CAISESAGELFF. The DNA of the CDR3 is TGTGCCATCAGTGAGTCCGCCGGGGAGCTGTTTTTT.

This clone has more than one count but fewer than ten. The chain employs TRBV7-9 and TRBJ2-7; weak D call: TRBD2 (5 bases). CDR3 size: 13 residues. Trimming removed 8 bases at V and 7 bases at J, with 18 bases between. Germline CDR1 reads SEHNR; CDR2 reads FQNEAQ (reference sequence). The chain's CDR3 is CASCPQSDYEQYF. The CDR3 DNA reads as TGTGCCAGCTGCCCACAGTCAGACTATGAGCAGTACTTC.

The V and J genes are TRBV18 and TRBJ2-6, with no clear D. The length of the CDR3 is 15 residues. The V gene's germline CDR1 is KGHSH and CDR2 LQKENI. Trimming pared 2 bases from V and 0 bases from J, leaving 5 bases between. Here the CDR3 DNA reads TGTGCCAGCTCACCAGCCTACTCTGGGGCCAACGTCCTGACTTTC. Its protein product is CASSPAYSGANVLTF.